These T cell receptor beta chains were read from a single sample in a study of metastatic and nonmetastatic thyroid tumors. TCRdb used MiXCR to call clones anew from the PCR reads. Of some 36,000 clones in the sample, roughly 17% are singletons; the top ten hold about 6.8%. The specimen sequenced was blood. The receptors were gathered from a male donor with papillary thyroid cancer or a benign thyroid nodule (not recorded which). Some clones in this sample may be carry-over from other donors' samples. The CDR3 runs from the conserved cysteine through the conserved F or W.

CASSPREWVAKNIQYF | TRBV18
CSVEWGRGYGYTF | TRBV29-1
CASSFTKPPDTQYF | TRBV5-1
CATSRGLRGDTQYF | TRBV15
CASSEAGRGAGYTF | TRBV2
CAISDRFWKGPGTDTQYF | TRBV11-1
CAISDGTRVDEQYF | TRBV10-3
CASSQKDREQFF | TRBV3-1
CSAPEREGHINEQFF | TRBV20-1
CASSPRTSAFPNDEQFF | TRBV7-9
CASSGDFNSPLHF | TRBV7-9
CASSAYMEGLGGHTF | TRBV7-9
CASSSSLGSGGFYNEQFF | TRBV12-3/TRBV12-4
CSARDQVGVLNIQYF | TRBV20-1
CASMAGGYNEQFF | TRBV5-1
CASTGNNEQFF | TRBV2
CAWSFLAEAFF | TRBV30
CSVEGGSEQTYEQYF | TRBV29-1
CSALRTSGINNEQFF | TRBV20-1
CASSREAGGMMTGELFF | TRBV4-1
CASSLDAYEQYF | TRBV7-2
CSGKSEAGAFKQYF | TRBV20-1
CASSSIGSWSYNEQFF | TRBV7-6
CASSSGPRDTQYF | TRBV18